Listed here are 20 T cell receptor beta chains from one sample, sequenced in a study of tumor-infiltrating lymphocytes in primary liver carcinoma (dated by TCRdb to 2017 to 2019). Sequencing was carried out with an Illumina HiSeq 2500. TCRbeta-specific cDNA was reverse-transcribed from 500 ng total RNA using a constant-region primer and ProtoScript II reverse transcriptase. Construction of the TCRbeta libraries relied on three nested rounds of multiplex PCR, following a slightly modified ARM-PCR procedure. Each of the first two PCR rounds ran for approximately 11 cycles using multiplex TRBV1-TRBV30 forward primers together with a Cbeta reverse primer. The public sequencing data were trimmed at Q25 with fastp and processed into clonotypes with MiXCR by TCRdb, which kept only in-frame beta chains. Every CDR3 protein is listed once, alongside the most common genes and DNA of its rows. The sample profile shows approximately 73,000 distinct CDR3 sequences; 71% of them were found once. Approximately 13% of the sample is in the top ten clones.

Total RNA and DNA were co-extracted without cell sorting from 20-30 mg of bulk tissue using the AllPrep DNA/RNA mini kit. Sequenced sample: liver tumor tissue from sampling region 4. The meaning of the sample's cell subset or site label: tumor region T4, right-lateral pole. These TCRs come from a woman aged 55-69 years with primary liver carcinoma and hepatitis B virus infection.

The V call is TRBV19, the J call TRBJ2-1; the D gene is possibly TRBD2 (5 bases). There are 15 residues in the CDR3. V was pared by 0 bases and J by 7 bases, with 13 bases between. Germline CDR1 LNHDA, CDR2 SQIVND (reference sequence). CDR3 amino acids: CASSIDLLVGNEQFF. CDR3 in DNA: TGTGCCAGTAGTATAGATTTACTAGTGGGTAATGAGCAGTTCTTC.

About this clonotype itself: At one boundary the junction diverges from the germline segment, which might be a read error. V gene TRBV29-1 combines with J gene TRBJ2-3; D may be TRBD1 (6 bases). Looked up from germline, CDR1 is SQVTM and CDR2 is ANQGSEA. This CDR3 is 15 amino acids long. This CDR3 is CSARGGREGTDMQYF. CDR3 nucleotides: TGCAGCGCCAGAGGGGGACGGGAAGGCACAGATATGCAGTATTTT.

Comment on this clonotype: The junction shows a germline mismatch at one end, possibly a read error. V and J are TRBV11-2 and TRBJ1-6, with a weak D call TRBD1 (5 bases). Germline CDR1 reads SGHAT; CDR2 reads FQNNGV. CDR3 size: 17 residues. DNA for the CDR3: TGTGCCAGCAGCTTAGGCAGGGATCCAGGGCGCAATTCGCCCCTCCACTTT. It is translated as CASSLGRDPGRNSPLHF.

Remarks on this clonotype: This could be a read error, since a much larger clone is one nucleotide away. This chain uses TRBV5-1 with TRBJ2-7; either TRBD1 or TRBD2 may supply D (5 bases each). This CDR3 region has 14 residues. Between the trimmed V and J ends, which lost 1 base and 2 bases, there was a span of 10 bases. The germline CDR1 and CDR2 sequences are SGHRS and YFSETQ. The CDR3 nucleotides read TGCGCCAGCAGCTTGTTGGGGGTTCCCTACGAGCAGTACTTC. This gives the protein CASSLLGVPYEQYF. The variable domain in full, with the rest retrieved from reference TRBV5-1 and TRBJ2-7, is KAGVTQTPRYLIKTRGQQVTLSCSPISGHRSVSWYQQTPGQGLQFLFEYFSETQRNKGNFPGRFSGRQFSNSRSEMNVSTLELGDSALYLCASSLLGVPYEQYFGPGTRLTVT.

Points on this clonotype: At one boundary the junction diverges from the germline segment, which might be a read error. The chain recombines TRBV19 with TRBJ1-3; 8 nucleotides match TRBD1. Germline CDR1 is LNHDA and CDR2 is SQIVND (reference sequence). The CDR3 totals 15 residues. CDR3 in amino acids: CTSSPWTGTGNTIYF. DNA for the CDR3: TGTACCAGTAGTCCGTGGACAGGGACTGGAAACACCATATATTTT.

Concerning this clonotype itself: The junction differs from germline at one of its ends, possibly a read error. The chain links TRBV6-5 to TRBJ2-6, with 7 nucleotides matching TRBD1. Germline V gene data show CDR1 as MNHEY and CDR2 as SVGAGI. The CDR3 covers 15 residues. CDR3 amino acids: CAISYRGSGASVLTF. CDR3 bases: TGTGCCATCAGTTACAGGGGCTCTGGGGCCAGCGTCCTGACTTTC.

Turning to this clonotype: A much bigger clone sits one base away, suggesting this may be a read error. The chain couples TRBV30 to TRBJ1-2; a weak D match, TRBD1 (5 bases). Germline-derived CDR1 and CDR2 are GTSNPN and SVGIG (reference sequence). CDR3 size: 13 residues. The CDR3 DNA sequence: TGTGCCTTGAGTGACCAGGGAGGGTATGGCTACACCTTC. This sequence encodes CALSDQGGYGYTF.

On this clonotype itself: A much larger clone lies a single base off, so this may be a read error. V and J are TRBV28 and TRBJ2-5; a weak D match, TRBD1 (6 bases). The V end was cut by 11 bases, the J end by 2 bases, with 18 bases between. This CDR3 contains 14 residues. CDR1 and CDR2 from the germline V gene are MDHEN and SYDVKM. CDR3: CAGTEDRRQETQYF. DNA for the CDR3: TGTGCCGGCACCGAAGACAGGCGACAAGAGACCCAGTACTTC.

The J gene is TRBJ2-3, the V gene TRBV4-2, with TRBD2 matching 10 bases. The CDR3 is 14 amino acids. CDR1 and CDR2 (germline): LGHNA, YNFKEQ. In DNA, the CDR3 is TGTGCTAGCGGCCCGGGACTAGCGCCAGATACGCAGTATTTT. This gives the protein CASGPGLAPDTQYF.

Remarks on this clonotype: This may arise from a read error, as a much more abundant clone is one base away. The rearrangement uses TRBV24-1 and TRBJ2-1; D uncertain. There are 14 residues in the CDR3. Germline V gene lookup returns CDR1 KGHDR and CDR2 SFDVKD. Trimming took off 4 bases at V and 6 bases at J, with 12 bases between the two ends. The CDR3: CATSDPLSLNEQFF. For the CDR3, the DNA is TGTGCCACCAGTGACCCGCTCAGCCTCAATGAGCAGTTCTTC.

A note on this clonotype: At one of its ends the junction is not consistent with the germline gene, which may arise from a read error. The gene calls are TRBV6-7 and TRBJ1-5; D is unresolved. TRBV6-7 is sorted into the ORF group, with uncertain function. This CDR3 has 11 amino acids. The CDR3 is CASTPSQPQHF. DNA for the CDR3: TGTGCCAGCACCCCTTCACAGCCCCAACATTTT.

Of note for this clonotype: The junction does not match germline at one end; this may be a read error. V is TRBV6-6 and J is TRBJ2-5, with 8 bases matching TRBD1. CDR3 length equals 15 residues. Germline V gene lookup returns CDR1 MNHNY and CDR2 SVGAGI (reference sequence). CDR3 nucleotides: TGTGACAGCAGCCCCGGGGCAGGGGGCCGGGAGACCCAGTACTTC. Encoded protein: CDSSPGAGGRETQYF.

Note on this clonotype: The final CDR3 position lacks the conserved phenylalanine or tryptophan, pointing to a likely read error. V is TRBV4-1 and J is TRBJ2-7; 11 bases agree with TRBD2. Germline loops: CDR1 MGHRA, CDR2 YSYEKL. The CDR3 runs to 17 residues. The CDR3 is CANSRLLAGVSSYEQYS. The CDR3 nucleotides are TGCGCCAACAGCCGGTTACTAGCGGGGGTTTCTTCCTACGAGCAGTACTCC.

The chain is built from TRBV12-3 or TRBV12-4 and TRBJ1-1; D is unresolved. V was trimmed by 9 bases and J by 2 bases, leaving 22 bases between them. The CDR3 spans 16 residues. The CDR3 region has the DNA TGTGCCAGTAGCCGCAACGGACGGGCAGTTAACACTGAAGCTTTCTTT. Translated, it gives CASSRNGRAVNTEAFF.

V is TRBV12-3 or TRBV12-4 and J is TRBJ1-6; 9 bases fit TRBD1. The CDR3 has 15 residues. The CDR3 region is CISSRRQGGNSPLHF. The DNA of the CDR3 is TGTATCAGTAGTCGTCGACAGGGGGGAAATTCACCCCTCCACTTT.

Points on this clonotype: One junction end disagrees with the germline gene, perhaps due to a read error. This chain joins TRBV6-6 and TRBJ1-5, with D perhaps TRBD1 (5 bases). The germline V gene has CDR1 MNHNY and CDR2 SVGAGI (reference sequence). The CDR3 consists of 14 residues. CDR3 residues: CASSYVRADQPQHF. In DNA, the CDR3 is TGTGCTAGCAGTTACGTCAGGGCGGATCAACCCCAACATTTT.

A word on this clonotype: The junction does not match germline at one end; this may be a read error. The chain has TRBV28 and TRBJ2-6, with TRBD2 as a possible D gene (6 bases). Germline CDR1 and CDR2: MDHEN and SYDVKM. CDR3 length equals 15 residues. For the CDR3, the DNA is TGTGGCAGCAGTGCCCGGGGGTCTGGGGCCAACGTCCTGACTTTC. Translating it yields CGSSARGSGANVLTF. The complete variable domain, with remaining parts taken from reference TRBV28 and TRBJ2-6, reads DVKVTQSSRYLVKRTGEKVFLECVQDMDHENMFWYRQDPGLGLRLIYFSYDVKMKEKGDIPEGYSVSREKKERFSLILESASTNQTSMYLCGSSARGSGANVLTFGAGSRLTVL.

The table lists this clonotype with a few counts. A read error may account for a junction end that differs from germline. This rearrangement joins TRBV6-5 to TRBJ2-7, with 9 bases that match TRBD2. Germline V lookup: CDR1 MNHEY, CDR2 SVGAGI. The length of the CDR3 is 15 residues. In DNA form, the CDR3 reads TGTACCAGTAGTGCGGCGGCGGGAGGGTACTACGAGCAGTACTTC. Amino acids: CTSSAAAGGYYEQYF.

This clonotype was found many times. J is TRBJ2-2 and V is TRBV6-5, with 11 nucleotides matching TRBD1. The ends lost 2 bases at V and 5 bases at J; junction bases unmatched: 4. The CDR3 length is 16 residues. Germline CDR1 is MNHEY and CDR2 is SVGAGI. The CDR3 is CASSYTGTGGTGELFF. The DNA of the CDR3 is TGTGCCAGCAGTTACACAGGGACAGGGGGGACCGGGGAGCTGTTTTTT.

In its sample, this clonotype was seen once. The rearrangement links TRBV24-1 to TRBJ2-5, with D unresolved. With 4 bases removed from V and 2 bases from J, the gap between germline ends came to 13 bases. CDR3 size: 15 residues. The germline V gene encodes CDR1 KGHDR and CDR2 SFDVKD. In DNA form, the CDR3 reads TGTGCCACCAGTGACCTGAGCACAGATCAAGAGACCCAGTACTTC. Encoded protein: CATSDLSTDQETQYF.